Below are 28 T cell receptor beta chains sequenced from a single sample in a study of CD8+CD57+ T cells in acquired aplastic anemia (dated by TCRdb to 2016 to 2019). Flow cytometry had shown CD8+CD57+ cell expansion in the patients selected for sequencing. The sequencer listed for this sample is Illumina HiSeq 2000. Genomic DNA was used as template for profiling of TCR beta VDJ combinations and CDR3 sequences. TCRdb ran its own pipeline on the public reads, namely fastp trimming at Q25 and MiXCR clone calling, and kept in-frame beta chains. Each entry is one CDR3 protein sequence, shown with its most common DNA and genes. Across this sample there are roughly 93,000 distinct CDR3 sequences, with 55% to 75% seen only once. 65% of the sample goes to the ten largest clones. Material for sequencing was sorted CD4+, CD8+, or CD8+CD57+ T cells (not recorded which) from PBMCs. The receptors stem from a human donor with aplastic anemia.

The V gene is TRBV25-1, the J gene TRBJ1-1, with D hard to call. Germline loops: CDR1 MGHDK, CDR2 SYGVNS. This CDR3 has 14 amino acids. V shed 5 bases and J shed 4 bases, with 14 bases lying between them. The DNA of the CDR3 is TGTGCCAGCAGTCCTAATAGGGATAGCACTGAAGCTTTCTTT. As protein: CASSPNRDSTEAFF.

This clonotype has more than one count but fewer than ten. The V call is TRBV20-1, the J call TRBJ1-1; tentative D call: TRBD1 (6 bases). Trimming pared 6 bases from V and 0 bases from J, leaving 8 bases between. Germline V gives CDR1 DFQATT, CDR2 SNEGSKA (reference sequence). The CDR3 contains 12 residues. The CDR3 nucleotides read TGCAGTGCCCGGACAGTGAACACTGAAGCTTTCTTT. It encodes CSARTVNTEAFF.

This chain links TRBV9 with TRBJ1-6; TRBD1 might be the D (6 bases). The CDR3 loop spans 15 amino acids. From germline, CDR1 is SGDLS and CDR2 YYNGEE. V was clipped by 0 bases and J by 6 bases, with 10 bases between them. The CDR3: CASSVAWTVNSPLHF. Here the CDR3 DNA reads TGTGCCAGCAGCGTAGCATGGACAGTTAATTCACCCCTCCACTTT.

Written as DNA, the CDR3 is TGTGCCAGCAGCCGGGACAGTCCAGATACGCAGTATTTT. Amino acids: CASSRDSPDTQYF. This rearrangement joins TRBV2 to TRBJ2-3; 7 bases are shared with TRBD1. The CDR3 covers 13 residues. V shed 6 bases and J 4 bases; nucleotides not matched to a gene: 4. Germline CDR1 is SNHLY and CDR2 is FYNNEI.

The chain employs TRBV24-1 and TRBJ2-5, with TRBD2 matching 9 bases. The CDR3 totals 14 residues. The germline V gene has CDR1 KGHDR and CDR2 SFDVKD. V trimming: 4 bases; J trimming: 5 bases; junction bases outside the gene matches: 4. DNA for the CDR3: TGTGCCACCAGTGACTCGGGACTAGCCGAGACCCAGTACTTC. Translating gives CATSDSGLAETQYF.

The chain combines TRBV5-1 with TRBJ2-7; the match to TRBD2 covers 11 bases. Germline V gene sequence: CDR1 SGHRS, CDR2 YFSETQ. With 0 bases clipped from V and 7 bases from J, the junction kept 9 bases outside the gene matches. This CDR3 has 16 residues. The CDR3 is CASSLDLAGGPGEQYF. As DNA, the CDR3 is TGCGCCAGCAGCTTGGACTTAGCGGGAGGGCCAGGTGAGCAGTACTTC.

The CDR3 reads CSAGGGSSNEQFF. CDR3 sequence (DNA): TGCAGTGCTGGTGGGGGGAGTAGCAATGAGCAGTTCTTC. The V gene is TRBV20-1, the J gene TRBJ2-1, with D perhaps TRBD2 (6 bases). Trimming took off 5 bases at V and 6 bases at J, with 14 bases between the two ends. This CDR3 is built from 13 residues. Germline CDR1 is DFQATT and CDR2 is SNEGSKA (reference sequence).

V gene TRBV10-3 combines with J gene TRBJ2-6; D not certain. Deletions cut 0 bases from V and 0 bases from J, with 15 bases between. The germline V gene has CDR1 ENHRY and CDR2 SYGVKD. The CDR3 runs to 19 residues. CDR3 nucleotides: TGTGCCATCAGTGAGTCGATACATGGCCGGAGCTCTGGGGCCAACGTCCTGACTTTC. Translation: CAISESIHGRSSGANVLTF.

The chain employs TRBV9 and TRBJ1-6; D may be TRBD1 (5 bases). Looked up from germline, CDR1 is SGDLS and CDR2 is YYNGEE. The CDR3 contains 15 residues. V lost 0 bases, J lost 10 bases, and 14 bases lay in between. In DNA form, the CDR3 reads TGTGCCAGCAGCGTAGACGGGGGTCTTAACTCACCCCTCCACTTT. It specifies CASSVDGGLNSPLHF.

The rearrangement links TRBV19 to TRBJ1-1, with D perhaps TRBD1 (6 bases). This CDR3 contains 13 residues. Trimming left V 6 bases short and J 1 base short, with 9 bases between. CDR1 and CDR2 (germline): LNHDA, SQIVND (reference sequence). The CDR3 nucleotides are TGTGCCAGTAGGACGACAGGGAACACTGAAGCTTTCTTT. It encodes CASRTTGNTEAFF.

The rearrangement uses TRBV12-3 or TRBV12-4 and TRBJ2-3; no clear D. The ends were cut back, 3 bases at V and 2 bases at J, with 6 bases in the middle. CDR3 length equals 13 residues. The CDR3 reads CASSFGDTDTQYF. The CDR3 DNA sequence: TGTGCCAGCAGTTTTGGGGACACAGATACGCAGTATTTT.

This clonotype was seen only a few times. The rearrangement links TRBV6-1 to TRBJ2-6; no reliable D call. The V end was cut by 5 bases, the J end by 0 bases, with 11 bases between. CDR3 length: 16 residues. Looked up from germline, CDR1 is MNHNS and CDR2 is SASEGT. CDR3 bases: TGTGCCAGCAGTCCCCGCGGTGGCTCTGGGGCCAACGTCCTGACTTTC. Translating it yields CASSPRGGSGANVLTF.

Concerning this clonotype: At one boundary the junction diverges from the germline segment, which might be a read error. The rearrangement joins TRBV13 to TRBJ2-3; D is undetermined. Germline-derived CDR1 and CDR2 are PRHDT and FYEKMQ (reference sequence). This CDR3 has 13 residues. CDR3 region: CVSSVGETDTQYF. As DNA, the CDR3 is TGTGTCAGCAGCGTCGGAGAGACAGATACGCAGTATTTT.

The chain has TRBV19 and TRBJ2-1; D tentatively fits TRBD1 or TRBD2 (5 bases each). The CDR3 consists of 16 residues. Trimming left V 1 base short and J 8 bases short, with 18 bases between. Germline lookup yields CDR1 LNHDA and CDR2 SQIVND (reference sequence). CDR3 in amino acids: CASSIVAGTGTDEQFF. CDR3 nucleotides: TGTGCCAGTAGTATAGTGGCCGGGACGGGTACGGATGAGCAGTTCTTC. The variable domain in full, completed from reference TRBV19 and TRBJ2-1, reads DGGITQSPKYLFRKEGQNVTLSCEQNLNHDAMYWYRQDPGQGLRLIYYSQIVNDFQKGDIAEGYSVSREKKESFPLTVTSAQKNPTAFYLCASSIVAGTGTDEQFFGPGTRLTVL.

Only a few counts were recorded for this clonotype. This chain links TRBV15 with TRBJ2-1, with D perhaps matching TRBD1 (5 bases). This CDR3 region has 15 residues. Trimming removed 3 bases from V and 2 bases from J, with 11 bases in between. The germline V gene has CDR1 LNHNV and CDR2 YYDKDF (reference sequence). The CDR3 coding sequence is TGTGCCACCAGCAGTCTGCGGACAACCTACAATGAGCAGTTCTTC. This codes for CATSSLRTTYNEQFF.

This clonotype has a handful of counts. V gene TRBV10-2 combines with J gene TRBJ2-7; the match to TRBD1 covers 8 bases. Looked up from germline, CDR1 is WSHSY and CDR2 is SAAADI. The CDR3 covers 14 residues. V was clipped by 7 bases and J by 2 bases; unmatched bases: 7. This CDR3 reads CASISTGGTYEQYF. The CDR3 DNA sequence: TGCGCCAGCATAAGCACAGGGGGGACCTACGAGCAGTACTTC.

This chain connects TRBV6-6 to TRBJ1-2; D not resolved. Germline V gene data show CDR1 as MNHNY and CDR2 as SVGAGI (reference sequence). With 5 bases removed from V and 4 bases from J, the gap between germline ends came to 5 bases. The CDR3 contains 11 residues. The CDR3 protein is CASSDVYGYTF. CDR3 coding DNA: TGTGCCAGCAGTGACGTCTATGGCTACACCTTC.

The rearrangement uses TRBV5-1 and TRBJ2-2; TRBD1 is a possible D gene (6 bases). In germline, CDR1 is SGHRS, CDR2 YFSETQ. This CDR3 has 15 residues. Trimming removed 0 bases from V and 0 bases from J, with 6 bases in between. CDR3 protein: CASSLGTANTGELFF. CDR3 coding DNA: TGCGCCAGCAGCTTGGGGACAGCGAACACCGGGGAGCTGTTTTTT.

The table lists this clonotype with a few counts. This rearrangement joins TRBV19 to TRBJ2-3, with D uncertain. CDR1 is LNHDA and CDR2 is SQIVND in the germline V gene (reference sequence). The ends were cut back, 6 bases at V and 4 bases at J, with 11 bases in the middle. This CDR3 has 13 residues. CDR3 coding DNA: TGTGCCAGTAGGTCGGTGGCCGCAGATACGCAGTATTTT. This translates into CASRSVAADTQYF. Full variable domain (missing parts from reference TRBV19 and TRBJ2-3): DGGITQSPKYLFRKEGQNVTLSCEQNLNHDAMYWYRQDPGQGLRLIYYSQIVNDFQKGDIAEGYSVSREKKESFPLTVTSAQKNPTAFYLCASRSVAADTQYFGPGTRLTVL.

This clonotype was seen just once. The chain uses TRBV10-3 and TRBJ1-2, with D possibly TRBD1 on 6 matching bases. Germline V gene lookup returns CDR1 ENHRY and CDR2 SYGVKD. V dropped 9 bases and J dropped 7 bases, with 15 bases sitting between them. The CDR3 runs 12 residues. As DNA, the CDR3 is TGTGCCATTGAAGACAGGTCAGCTGGCTACACCTTC. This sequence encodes CAIEDRSAGYTF.

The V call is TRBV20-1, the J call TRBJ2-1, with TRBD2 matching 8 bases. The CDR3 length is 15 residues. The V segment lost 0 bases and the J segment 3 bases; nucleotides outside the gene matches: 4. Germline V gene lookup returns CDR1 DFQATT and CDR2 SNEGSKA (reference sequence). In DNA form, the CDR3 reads TGCAGTGCTAGAGATCAACTAGCGGTCTACAATGAGCAGTTCTTC. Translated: CSARDQLAVYNEQFF.

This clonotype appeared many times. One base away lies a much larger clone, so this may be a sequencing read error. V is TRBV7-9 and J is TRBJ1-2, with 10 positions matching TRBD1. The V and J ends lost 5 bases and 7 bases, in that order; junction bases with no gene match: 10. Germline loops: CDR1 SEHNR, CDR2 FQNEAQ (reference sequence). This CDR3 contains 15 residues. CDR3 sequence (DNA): TGTGCCAGCAGCGGCACCGGGACAGGGGAACGTGGCTACACCTTC. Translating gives CASSGTGTGERGYTF.

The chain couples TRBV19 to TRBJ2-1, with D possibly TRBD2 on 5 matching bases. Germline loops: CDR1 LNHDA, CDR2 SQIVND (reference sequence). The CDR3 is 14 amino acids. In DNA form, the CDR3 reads TGTGCTACATCCGTCGGGATACACACTAATGAGCAGTTCTTC. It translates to CATSVGIHTNEQFF.

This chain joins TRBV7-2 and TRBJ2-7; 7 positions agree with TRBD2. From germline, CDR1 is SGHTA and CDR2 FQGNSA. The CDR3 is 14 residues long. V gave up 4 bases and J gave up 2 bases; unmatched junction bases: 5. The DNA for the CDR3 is TGTGCCAGCAGCTCCTTGGGGAGGGCCTACGAGCAGTACTTC. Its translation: CASSSLGRAYEQYF.

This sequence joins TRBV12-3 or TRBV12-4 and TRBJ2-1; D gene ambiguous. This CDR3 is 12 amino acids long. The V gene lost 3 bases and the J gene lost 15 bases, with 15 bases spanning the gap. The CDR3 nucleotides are TGTGCCAGCAGTTTTACACAGTTGGCATCGTTCTTC. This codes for CASSFTQLASFF.

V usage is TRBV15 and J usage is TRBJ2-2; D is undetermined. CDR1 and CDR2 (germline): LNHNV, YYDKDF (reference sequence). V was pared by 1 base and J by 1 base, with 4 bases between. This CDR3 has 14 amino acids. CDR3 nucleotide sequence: TGTGCCACCAGCAGAGCGGGGAACACCGGGGAGCTGTTTTTT. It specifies CATSRAGNTGELFF. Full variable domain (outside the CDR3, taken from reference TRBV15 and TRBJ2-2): DAMVIQNPRYQVTQFGKPVTLSCSQTLNHNVMYWYQQKSSQAPKLLFHYYDKDFNNEADTPDNFQSRRPNTSFCFLDIRSPGLGDTAMYLCATSRAGNTGELFFGEGSRLTVL.

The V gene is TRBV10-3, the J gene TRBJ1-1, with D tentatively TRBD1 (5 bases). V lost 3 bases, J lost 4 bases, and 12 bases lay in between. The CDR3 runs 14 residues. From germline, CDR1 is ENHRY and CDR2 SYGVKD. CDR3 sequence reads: CAISERGRSTEAFF. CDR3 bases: TGTGCCATCAGTGAAAGGGGTAGAAGCACTGAAGCTTTCTTT.

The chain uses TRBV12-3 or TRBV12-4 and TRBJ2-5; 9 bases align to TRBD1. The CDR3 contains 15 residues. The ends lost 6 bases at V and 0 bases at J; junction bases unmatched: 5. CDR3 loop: CASSYHRGHQETQYF. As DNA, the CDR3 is TGTGCCAGCAGCTATCACAGGGGGCACCAAGAGACCCAGTACTTC.